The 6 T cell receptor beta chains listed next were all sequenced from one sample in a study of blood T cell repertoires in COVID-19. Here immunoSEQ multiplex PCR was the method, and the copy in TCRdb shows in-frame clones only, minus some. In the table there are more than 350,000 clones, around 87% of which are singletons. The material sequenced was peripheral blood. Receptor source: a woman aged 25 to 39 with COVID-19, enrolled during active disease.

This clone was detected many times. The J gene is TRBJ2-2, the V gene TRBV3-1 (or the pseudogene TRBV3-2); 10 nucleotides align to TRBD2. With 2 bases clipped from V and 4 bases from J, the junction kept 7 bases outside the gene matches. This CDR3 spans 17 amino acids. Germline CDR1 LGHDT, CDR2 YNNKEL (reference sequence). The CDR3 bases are TGTGCCAGCAGCCAACGAGCGGGAGGGCCCAGCACCGGGGAGCTGTTTTTT. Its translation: CASSQRAGGPSTGELFF.

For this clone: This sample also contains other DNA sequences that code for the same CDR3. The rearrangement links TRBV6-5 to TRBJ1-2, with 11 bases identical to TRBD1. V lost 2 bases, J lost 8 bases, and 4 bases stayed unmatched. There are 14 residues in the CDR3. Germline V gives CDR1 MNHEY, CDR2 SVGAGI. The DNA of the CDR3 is TGTGCCAGCAGTTACGGACAGGGGGCGCGCGGCTACACCTTC. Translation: CASSYGQGARGYTF.

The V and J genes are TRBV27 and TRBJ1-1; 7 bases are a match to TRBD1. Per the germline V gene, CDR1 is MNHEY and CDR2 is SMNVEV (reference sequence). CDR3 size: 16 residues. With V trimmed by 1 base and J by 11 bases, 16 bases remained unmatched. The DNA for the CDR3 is TGTGCCAGCAGTTTATGGGCAAGGGGGCGCGTTTCTGTCGCTTTCTTT. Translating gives CASSLWARGRVSVAFF.

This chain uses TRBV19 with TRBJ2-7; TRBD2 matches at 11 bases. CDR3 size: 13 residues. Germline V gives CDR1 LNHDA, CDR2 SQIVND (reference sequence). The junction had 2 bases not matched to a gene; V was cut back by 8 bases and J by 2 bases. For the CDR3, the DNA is TGTGCCAGTGGGACTAGCGGACCCTACGAGCAGTACTTC. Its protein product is CASGTSGPYEQYF.

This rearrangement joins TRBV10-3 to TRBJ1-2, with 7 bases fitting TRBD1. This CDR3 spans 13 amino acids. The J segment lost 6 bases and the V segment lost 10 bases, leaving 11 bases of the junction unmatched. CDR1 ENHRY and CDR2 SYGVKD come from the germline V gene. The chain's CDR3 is CASARDSRDGYTF. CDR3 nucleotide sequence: TGTGCCAGTGCTCGGGACAGCCGGGATGGCTACACCTTC.

The DNA of the CDR3 is TGTGCCAGCAGTTTTCGGTCAGCGCCGGGACTACGAGGCGAGCAGTACTTC. It yields the protein CASSFRSAPGLRGEQYF. The chain couples TRBV28 to TRBJ2-7; the match to TRBD2 covers 7 bases. V trimming: 3 bases; J trimming: 6 bases; junction bases outside the gene matches: 17. The CDR3 is made up of 17 amino acids. The V gene's germline CDR1 is MDHEN and CDR2 SYDVKM.